A selection of T cell receptor beta chains follows, all from one sample in a study of blood T cells in healthy people across ages. Each CDR3 protein gets one entry after TCRdb re-called the 5' RACE reads with MiXCR. The sample yields about 1.6 million distinct CDR3 sequences, about 31% seen once. The sample comprised blood. These receptors were taken from a woman younger than 45 in good health. Each CDR3 is given with its conserved first and last residue. The D gene is left open where the match is weak. Only some rows state a clone size, as once, few, many or a class for expanded clones.

d_gene: -; v_gene: TRBV5-1; j_gene: TRBJ2-1; abundance: -; len: 15; CDR3nt: TGCGCCAGCAGCTTAACAGAGACACACACCAATGAGCAGTTCTTC; CDR3aa: CASSLTETHTNEQFF
d_gene: -; v_gene: TRBV20-1; j_gene: TRBJ2-2; abundance: -; len: 16; CDR3nt: TGCAGTGCTAGAGGGCACCGGGAACCGAACACCGGGGAGCTGTTTTTT; CDR3aa: CSARGHREPNTGELFF
d_gene: TRBD2; v_gene: TRBV9; j_gene: TRBJ2-3; abundance: few; len: 15; CDR3nt: TGTGCCAGCAGCGTTGAGACGGGGGGGCCAGATACGCAGTATTTT; CDR3aa: CASSVETGGPDTQYF
d_gene: -; v_gene: TRBV4-2; j_gene: TRBJ1-2; abundance: -; len: 17; CDR3nt: TGTGCCAGCAGCCAACTAGAGAGCGGGGGGGGGATCTATGGCTACACCTTC; CDR3aa: CASSQLESGGGIYGYTF
d_gene: TRBD1; v_gene: TRBV27; j_gene: TRBJ1-1; abundance: -; len: 13; CDR3nt: TGTGCCAGCAGTTCCCGACAGGGTTGGGAAGCTTTCTTT; CDR3aa: CASSSRQGWEAFF
d_gene: TRBD1; v_gene: TRBV20-1; j_gene: TRBJ1-4; abundance: -; len: 15; CDR3nt: TGCAGTGCTGGGCCCAGGACAGGAGGAGAGGAAAAACTGTTTTTT; CDR3aa: CSAGPRTGGEEKLFF
d_gene: -; v_gene: TRBV20-1; j_gene: TRBJ2-5; abundance: -; len: 13; CDR3nt: TGCAGCCTTCCTTCCACAGGACGAGAGACCCAGTACTTC; CDR3aa: CSLPSTGRETQYF
d_gene: -; v_gene: TRBV28; j_gene: TRBJ1-4; abundance: few; len: 15; CDR3nt: TGTGCCAGCAGTGACTACAGTCGAGACCTTGAAAAACTGTTTTTT; CDR3aa: CASSDYSRDLEKLFF
d_gene: -; v_gene: TRBV10-2; j_gene: TRBJ1-5; abundance: -; len: 14; CDR3nt: TGCGCCAGCAGTGAGTCAGGCTACAATCAGCCCCAGCATTTT; CDR3aa: CASSESGYNQPQHF
d_gene: TRBD2; v_gene: TRBV20-1; j_gene: TRBJ2-3; abundance: few; len: 18; CDR3nt: TGCAGTGCTAACGGAATTAGCGGGAGGGGGGGAATCACAGATACGCAGTATTTT; CDR3aa: CSANGISGRGGITDTQYF
d_gene: -; v_gene: TRBV27; j_gene: TRBJ2-7; abundance: -; len: 18; CDR3nt: TGTGCCAGTAGTTTTCTCTTTGGTGGGGACGGCGGATCCTACGAGCAGTACTTC; CDR3aa: CASSFLFGGDGGSYEQYF
d_gene: -; v_gene: TRBV15; j_gene: TRBJ2-1; abundance: -; len: 13; CDR3nt: TGTGCCACCAGCATACAAGATTACAATGAGCAGTTCTTC; CDR3aa: CATSIQDYNEQFF
d_gene: TRBD2; v_gene: TRBV3-1; j_gene: TRBJ2-7; abundance: few; len: 16; CDR3nt: TGTGCCAGCAGCTATGGGACTAGCGGGGCTTTTAAGGAGCAGTACTTC; CDR3aa: CASSYGTSGAFKEQYF
d_gene: TRBD1; v_gene: TRBV4-1; j_gene: TRBJ2-3; abundance: few; len: 18; CDR3nt: TGCGCCAGCAGCCAAGATTCACTAAGGCTAGGACAGGGAGATACGCAGTATTTT; CDR3aa: CASSQDSLRLGQGDTQYF
d_gene: TRBD1; v_gene: TRBV20-1; j_gene: TRBJ2-7; abundance: -; len: 14; CDR3nt: TGCAGTGCTAGCCGGACAGGGTACACGTACGAGCAGTACTTC; CDR3aa: CSASRTGYTYEQYF
d_gene: TRBD2; v_gene: TRBV9; j_gene: TRBJ2-3; abundance: -; len: 15; CDR3nt: TGTGCCAGCAGCGATAGCGGGGGGTCGGGGTATACGCAGTATTTT; CDR3aa: CASSDSGGSGYTQYF
d_gene: TRBD1; v_gene: TRBV10-2; j_gene: TRBJ2-1; abundance: -; len: 15; CDR3nt: TGCGCCAGCAGCCCGACAGGGTTGGTAGTAAATGAGCAGTTCTTC; CDR3aa: CASSPTGLVVNEQFF
d_gene: TRBD1; v_gene: TRBV2; j_gene: TRBJ2-3; abundance: few; len: 17; CDR3nt: TGTGCCAGCAGTGAACCCGACAGGGGAGAATTCATAGATACGCAGTATTTT; CDR3aa: CASSEPDRGEFIDTQYF
d_gene: -; v_gene: TRBV15; j_gene: TRBJ1-5; abundance: -; len: 14; CDR3nt: TGTGCCACCAGCAGAGATCCCGCTAATCAGCCCCAGCATTTT; CDR3aa: CATSRDPANQPQHF
d_gene: -; v_gene: TRBV5-1; j_gene: TRBJ2-3; abundance: many; len: 16; CDR3nt: TGCGCCAGCAGCCCTAGGGCTGCGGGGGCCACAGATACGCAGTATTTT; CDR3aa: CASSPRAAGATDTQYF
d_gene: TRBD2; v_gene: TRBV3-1; j_gene: TRBJ2-3; abundance: -; len: 17; CDR3nt: TGTGCCAGCAGCCAAGATAGGATAGCGGGAACCACAGATACGCAGTATTTT; CDR3aa: CASSQDRIAGTTDTQYF
d_gene: -; v_gene: TRBV2; j_gene: TRBJ2-1; abundance: few; len: 8; CDR3nt: TGTGCCAGCACAGGGCAGTTCTTC; CDR3aa: CASTGQFF
d_gene: TRBD2; v_gene: TRBV20-1; j_gene: TRBJ2-1; abundance: -; len: 14; CDR3nt: TGCAGTGCAAAAGGACTAGCGGGAGTTAATGAGCAGTTCTTC; CDR3aa: CSAKGLAGVNEQFF
d_gene: -; v_gene: TRBV12-5; j_gene: TRBJ2-7; abundance: -; len: 14; CDR3nt: TGTGCTAGTGGTTTGGTAAAGGCTAAAACCAAGCAGTACTTC; CDR3aa: CASGLVKAKTKQYF
d_gene: -; v_gene: TRBV5-6; j_gene: TRBJ2-7; abundance: few; len: 14; CDR3nt: TGTGCCAGCTCCGACGGGACGGATGAATACGAGCAGTACTTC; CDR3aa: CASSDGTDEYEQYF